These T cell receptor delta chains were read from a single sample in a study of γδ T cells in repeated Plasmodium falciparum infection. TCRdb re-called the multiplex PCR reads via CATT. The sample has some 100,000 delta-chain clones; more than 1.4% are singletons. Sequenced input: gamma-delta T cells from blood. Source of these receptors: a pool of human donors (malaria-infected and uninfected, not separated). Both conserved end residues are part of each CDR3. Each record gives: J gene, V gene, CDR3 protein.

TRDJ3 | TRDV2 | CACDLLGDTHWDTRQMFF
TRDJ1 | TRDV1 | CALGERRSSPYWGILPLTDKLIF
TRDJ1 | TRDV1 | CALGDRLGEYKLIF
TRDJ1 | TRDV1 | CALGHIEISILVGDKLIF
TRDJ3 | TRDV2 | CACDGLGDTRFPWDTRQMFF
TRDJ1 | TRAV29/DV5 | CAATPPNLPTVYTDKLIF
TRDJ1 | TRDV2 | CACDTLMIKIKLIF
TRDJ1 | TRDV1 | CALGELALPQRYARKTDKLIF
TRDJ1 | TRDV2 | CACDPIDKLGDPPTDKLIF
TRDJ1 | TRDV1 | CALGGGAFLLLGDTGPDKLIF
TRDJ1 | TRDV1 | CALGEGPSYWGIAVGILIF
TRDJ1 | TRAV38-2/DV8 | CAYRSARSYRGRAVYWGLFLTDKLIF
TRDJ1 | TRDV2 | CACDTVLGDTRYTDKLIF
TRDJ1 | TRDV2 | CACDTDLGLGKEAKGLIF
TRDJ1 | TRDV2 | CACDTGDTDKLIF
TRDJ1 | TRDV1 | CALGELRSFPDRYWGILRLYTDKLIF
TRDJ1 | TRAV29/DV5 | CAASAGRVLNSYWGPYTDKLIF
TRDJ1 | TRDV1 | CALGAMKAFLDYHLLGDNFGGLYTDKLIF
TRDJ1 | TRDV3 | CAFNGGYGGYTDKLIF
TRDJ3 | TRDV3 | CALGHFPSSSWDTRQMFF
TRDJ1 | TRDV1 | CALGASSYVGWGNTYTDKLIF
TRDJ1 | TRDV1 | CALGGAFPRKLGRRYTDKLIF
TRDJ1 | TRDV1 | CALRTGPEGLPTTSQYWGPDKLIF
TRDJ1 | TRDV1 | CALGEPPVRPRGVDKLIF
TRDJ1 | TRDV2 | CACDMILGDSGTDKLIF
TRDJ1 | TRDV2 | CAWGGAFVVGVLIF
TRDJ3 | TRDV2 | CACDSPPTGGYGSSWDTRQMFF
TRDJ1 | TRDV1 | CALGERPFFPLLLGDTDKLIF
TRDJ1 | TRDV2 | CACDTLGTSGDKLIF
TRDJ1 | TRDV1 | CALGFPFPYWGILHTDKLIF
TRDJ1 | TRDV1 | CALGLGLPILGHYTDKLIF
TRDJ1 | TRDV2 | CACDTVAGGGQHTADKLIF
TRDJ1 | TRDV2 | CACDTVSWGTSDKLIF
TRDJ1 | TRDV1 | CALGPSRGIRCTKLIF
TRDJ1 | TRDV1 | CALGELFSTDKLIF